The T cell receptor beta chain described here comes from a study of T cell changes during pregnancy in multiple sclerosis. V gave up 3 bases and J gave up 2 bases; unmatched junction bases: 5. The CDR3 spans 17 residues. The germline CDR1 and CDR2 sequences are SGDLS and YYNGEE. Here immunoSEQ multiplex PCR was the method, and the copy in TCRdb shows in-frame clones only, minus some. This sample has nearly 110,000 clones, with around 92% found just once. The sequences come from peripheral blood, collected in the third trimester of pregnancy. This TCR came from a female donor in good health, enrolled as a control in a pregnancy study. The genes are TRBV9 and TRBJ2-3; TRBD2 agrees at 14 bases. The CDR3, as DNA: TGTGCCAGCAGCGGGACTAGCGGGGGGCTCTACACAGATACGCAGTATTTT. Protein product: CASSGTSGGLYTDTQYF.